This T cell receptor (beta chain) originates from a study of cytomegalovirus exposure and HLA in healthy donors. Looking at the study overall: Genotyping showed approximately 81% of a few hundred donors falling in the Caucasian-associated ancestry cluster.

General study findings and limits: Cytomegalovirus association was assigned to 170 or so TCR beta chains. Some public TCRs appeared in many individuals, while most sequences were rare.

Points on this clone: The antigen remains undetermined.

In the PCR, 60 Vbeta and 13 Jbeta primers were used. The data were produced by immunoSEQ multiplex PCR, yet TCRdb's version contains in-frame clones alone and is incomplete. The sample contains approximately 77,000 clones, more than 55% of which appear only once. Germline assignment: CDR1 GTSNPN and CDR2 SVGIG (reference sequence). The CDR3 covers 14 residues. V trimming: 1 base; J trimming: 0 bases; junction bases outside the gene matches: 1. All the people who gave samples were healthy bone marrow donors. Sample: PBMCs. This chain links TRBV30 with TRBJ2-3, with TRBD1 matching 7 bases. The receptor's source is a man between 60 and 75 years old in good health and CMV-seropositive. The CDR3, as DNA: TGTGCCTGGAGTGGGGGACAGAGCACAGATACGCAGTATTTT. Its protein product is CAWSGGQSTDTQYF.